This T cell receptor beta chain was recorded in a study of shared clonotypes between healthy human individuals. The study enrolled healthy HIV-negative adults without recent acute infections or vaccinations as donors. Points on this clone: Antigen specificity is unknown.

The method was immunoSEQ multiplex PCR; TCRdb's version includes in-frame clones alone and lacks a portion of them. Here the sample spans hundreds of thousands of clones, about 80% being singletons. Whole-study results and caveats: Generally, estimated richness proved larger in naive subsets than it did in memory subsets.

CDR1 is SGHRS and CDR2 is YFSETQ in the germline V gene. Between the trimmed V and J ends, which lost 3 bases and 5 bases, there was a span of 15 bases. The CDR3 is made up of 15 amino acids. The TCR originated in a woman in her thirties in good health. The chain recombines TRBV5-1 with TRBJ1-5; TRBD1 is a possible D gene (5 bases). The sequenced sample was memory CD4+ T cells sorted from blood. The subset was: CD45RA-negative fraction. The CDR3 spells CASSSGVGTDQPQHF. The CDR3 nucleotides are TGCGCCAGCAGCTCGGGGGTAGGGACGGATCAGCCCCAGCATTTT.